The clone carrying this T cell receptor beta chain has only a few counts. Its antigen is currently unknown. Sequencing used immunoSEQ multiplex PCR; TCRdb keeps in-frame clones, though not all of them. The sample includes about 380,000 clones, just over 95% of them seen just once. The data are from a study of shared clonotypes between healthy human individuals. Study outcomes and limitations: Against clonotypes common to all four donors, non-shared ones had lower generation probabilities.

Material for sequencing was memory CD8+ T cells sorted from blood. Sample subset: CD45RO+ cells pooled with CCR7-negative TemRA cells. This clonotype was obtained from a man aged 30 to 45 in good health.

CDR3 coding DNA: TGTGCCAGCAGTGATTTGAGGGTTTTAGGCACCATATATTTT. It is translated as CASSDLRVLGTIYF. The rearrangement links TRBV6-1 to TRBJ1-3; D remains unclear. The CDR3 consists of 14 residues. CDR1 and CDR2 (germline): MNHNS, SASEGT. Trimming shortened V by 3 bases and J by 9 bases, and 15 bases separated the two germline ends.